This T cell receptor (beta chain) appears in the sequencing data of a study of OX40 agonist ivuxolimab in advanced cancers. Assay used: immunoSEQ multiplex PCR; TCRdb lists only in-frame clones, some missing. This table holds 20,000 or so clones, over 75% found once. This clone was recorded once. The sample in question was CD4+ or CD8+ T cells sorted from blood, obtained in a trial of the OX40 agonist ivuxolimab. The TCR originated in an adult with an advanced solid tumor such as melanoma, head and neck, liver or kidney cancer.

DNA for the CDR3: TGTGCCAGCAGTATCGCTAGCGGGAGTTACGAGCAGTACTTC. This translates into CASSIASGSYEQYF. The V gene is TRBV28, the J gene TRBJ2-7; TRBD2 aligns across 10 bases. Unmatched junction bases numbered 5, after V lost 5 bases and J lost 4 bases. The CDR3 extends over 14 amino acids. Germline V gene lookup returns CDR1 MDHEN and CDR2 SYDVKM.